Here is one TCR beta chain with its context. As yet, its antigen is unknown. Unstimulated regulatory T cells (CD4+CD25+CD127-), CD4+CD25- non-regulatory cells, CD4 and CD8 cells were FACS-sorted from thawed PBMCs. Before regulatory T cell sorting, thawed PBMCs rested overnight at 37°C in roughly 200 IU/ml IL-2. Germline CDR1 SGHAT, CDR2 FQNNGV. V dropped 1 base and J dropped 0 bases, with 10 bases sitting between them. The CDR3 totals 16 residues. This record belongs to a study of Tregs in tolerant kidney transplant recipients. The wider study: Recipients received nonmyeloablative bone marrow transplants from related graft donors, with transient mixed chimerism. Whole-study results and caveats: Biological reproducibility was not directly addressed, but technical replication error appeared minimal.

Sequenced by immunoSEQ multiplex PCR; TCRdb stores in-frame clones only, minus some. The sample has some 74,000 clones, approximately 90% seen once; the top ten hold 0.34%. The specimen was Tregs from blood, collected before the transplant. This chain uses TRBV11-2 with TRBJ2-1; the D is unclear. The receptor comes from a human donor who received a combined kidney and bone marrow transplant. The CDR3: CASSLGTVSSYNEQFF. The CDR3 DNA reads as TGTGCCAGCAGCTTAGGCACAGTGAGCTCCTACAATGAGCAGTTCTTC.